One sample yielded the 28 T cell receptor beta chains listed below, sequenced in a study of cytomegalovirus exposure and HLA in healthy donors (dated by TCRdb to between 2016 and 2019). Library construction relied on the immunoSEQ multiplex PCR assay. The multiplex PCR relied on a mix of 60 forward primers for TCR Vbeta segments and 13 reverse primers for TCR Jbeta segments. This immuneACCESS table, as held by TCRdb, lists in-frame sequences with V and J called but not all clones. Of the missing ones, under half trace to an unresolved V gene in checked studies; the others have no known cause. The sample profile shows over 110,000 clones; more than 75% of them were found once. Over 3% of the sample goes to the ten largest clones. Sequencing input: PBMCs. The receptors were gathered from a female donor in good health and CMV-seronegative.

CDR3 bases: TGTGCCAGCAGTTACTCGGGACTTCACAATGAGCAGTTCTTC. Translated, it gives CASSYSGLHNEQFF. The V and J genes are TRBV6-5 and TRBJ2-1; weak D call: TRBD2 (6 bases). The CDR3 loop spans 14 amino acids. CDR1 and CDR2 from the germline V gene are MNHEY and SVGAGI. Trimming took off 0 bases at V and 5 bases at J, with 8 bases between the two ends.

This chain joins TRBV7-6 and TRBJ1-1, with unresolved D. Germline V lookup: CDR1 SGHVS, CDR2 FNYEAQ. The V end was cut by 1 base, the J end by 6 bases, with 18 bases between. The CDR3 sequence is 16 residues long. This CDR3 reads CASSLGPLEGRAEAFF. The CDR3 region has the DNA TGTGCCAGCAGCTTAGGCCCCCTGGAAGGGAGGGCTGAAGCTTTCTTT.

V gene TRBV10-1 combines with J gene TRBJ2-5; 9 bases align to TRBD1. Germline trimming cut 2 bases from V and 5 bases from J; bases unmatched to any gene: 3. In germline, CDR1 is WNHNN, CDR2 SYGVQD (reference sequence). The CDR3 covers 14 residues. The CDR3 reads CASSEDRGLETQYF. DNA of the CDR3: TGCGCCAGCAGTGAGGACAGGGGGTTGGAGACCCAGTACTTC.

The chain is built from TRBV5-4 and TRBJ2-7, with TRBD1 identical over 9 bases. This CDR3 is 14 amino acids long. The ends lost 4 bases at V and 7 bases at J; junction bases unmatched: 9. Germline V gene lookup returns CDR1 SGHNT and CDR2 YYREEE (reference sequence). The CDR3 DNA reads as TGTGCCAGCAGCGAACAGGGGGCTGAGATTGAGCAGTACTTC. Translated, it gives CASSEQGAEIEQYF. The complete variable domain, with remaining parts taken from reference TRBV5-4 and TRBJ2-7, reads ETGVTQSPTHLIKTRGQQVTLRCSSQSGHNTVSWYQQALGQGPQFIFQYYREEENGRGNFPPRFSGLQFPNYSSELNVNALELDDSALYLCASSEQGAEIEQYFGPGTRLTVT.

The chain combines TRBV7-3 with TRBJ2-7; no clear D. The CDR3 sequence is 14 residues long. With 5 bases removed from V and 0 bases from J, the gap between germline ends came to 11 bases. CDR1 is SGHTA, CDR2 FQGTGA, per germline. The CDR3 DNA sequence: TGTGCCAGCAGCCCTACACAGAGCTCCTACGAGCAGTACTTC. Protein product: CASSPTQSSYEQYF.

The DNA of the CDR3 is TGTGCCTCTGGACAGGCAGGGGACTATGGCTACACCTTC. As protein: CASGQAGDYGYTF. V usage is TRBV15 and J usage is TRBJ1-2, with TRBD1 matching 7 bases. CDR3 size: 13 residues. The junction had 9 bases not matched to a gene; V was cut back by 11 bases and J by 3 bases. Germline V gene data show CDR1 as LNHNV and CDR2 as YYDKDF (reference sequence).

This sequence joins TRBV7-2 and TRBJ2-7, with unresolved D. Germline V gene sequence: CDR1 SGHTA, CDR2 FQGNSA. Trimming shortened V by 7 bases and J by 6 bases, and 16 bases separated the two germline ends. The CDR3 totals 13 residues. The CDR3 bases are TGTGCCAGCACCCCGCGTCCGGGTAGCGAGCAGTACTTC. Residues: CASTPRPGSEQYF.

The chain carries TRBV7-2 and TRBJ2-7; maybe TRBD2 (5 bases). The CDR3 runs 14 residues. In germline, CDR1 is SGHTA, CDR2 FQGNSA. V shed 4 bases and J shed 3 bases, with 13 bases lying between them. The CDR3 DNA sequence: TGTGCCAGCAGCTACAACTTAGGGAGCTACGAGCAGTACTTC. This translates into CASSYNLGSYEQYF.

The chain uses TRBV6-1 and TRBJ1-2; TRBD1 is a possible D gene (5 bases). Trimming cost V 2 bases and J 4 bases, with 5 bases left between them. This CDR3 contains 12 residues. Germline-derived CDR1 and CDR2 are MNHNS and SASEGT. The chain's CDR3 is CASSEQGYGYTF. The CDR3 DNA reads TGTGCCAGCAGTGAACAGGGCTATGGCTACACCTTC.

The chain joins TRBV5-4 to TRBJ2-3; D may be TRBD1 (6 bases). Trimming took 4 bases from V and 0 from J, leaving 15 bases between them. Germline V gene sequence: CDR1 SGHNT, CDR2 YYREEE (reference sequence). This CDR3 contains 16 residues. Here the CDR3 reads CASSRDPGASTDTQYF. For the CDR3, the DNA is TGTGCCAGCAGCAGAGACCCAGGGGCTAGCACAGATACGCAGTATTTT.

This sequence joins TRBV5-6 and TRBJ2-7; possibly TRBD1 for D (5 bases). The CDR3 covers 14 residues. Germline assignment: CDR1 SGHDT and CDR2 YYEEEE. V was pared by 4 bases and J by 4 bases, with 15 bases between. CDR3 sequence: CASSRAREGYEQYF. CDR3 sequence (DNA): TGTGCCAGCAGCAGAGCCAGGGAAGGATACGAGCAGTACTTC.

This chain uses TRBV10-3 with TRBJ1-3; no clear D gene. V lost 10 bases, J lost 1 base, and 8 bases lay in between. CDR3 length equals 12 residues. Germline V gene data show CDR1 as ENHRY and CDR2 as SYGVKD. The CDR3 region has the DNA TGTGCCACGGCGGGATCTGGAAACACCATATATTTT. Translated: CATAGSGNTIYF.

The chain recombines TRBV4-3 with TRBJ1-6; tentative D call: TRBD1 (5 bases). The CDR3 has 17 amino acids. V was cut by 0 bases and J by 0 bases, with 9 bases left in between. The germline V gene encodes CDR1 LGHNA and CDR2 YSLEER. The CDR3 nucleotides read TGCGCCAGCAGCCAAGATATCGGGGGCTCCTATAATTCACCCCTCCACTTT. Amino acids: CASSQDIGGSYNSPLHF.

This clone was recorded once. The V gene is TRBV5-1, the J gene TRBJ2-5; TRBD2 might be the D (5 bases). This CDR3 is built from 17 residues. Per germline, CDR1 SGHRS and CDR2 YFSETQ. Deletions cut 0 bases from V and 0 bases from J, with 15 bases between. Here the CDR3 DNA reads TGCGCCAGCAGCTTGGCCAGAAACTCCGGGGACCAAGAGACCCAGTACTTC. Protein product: CASSLARNSGDQETQYF.

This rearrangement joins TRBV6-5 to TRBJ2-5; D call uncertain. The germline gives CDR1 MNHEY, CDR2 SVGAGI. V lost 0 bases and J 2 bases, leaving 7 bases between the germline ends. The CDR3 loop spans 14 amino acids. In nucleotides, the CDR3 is TGTGCCAGCAGTTACTCGTACGCGCAAGAGACCCAGTACTTC. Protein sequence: CASSYSYAQETQYF.

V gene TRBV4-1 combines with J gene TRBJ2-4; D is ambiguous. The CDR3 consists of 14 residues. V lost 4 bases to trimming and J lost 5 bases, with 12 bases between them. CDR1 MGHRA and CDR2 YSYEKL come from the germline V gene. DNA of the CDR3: TGCGCCAGCAGCCCCCCGGCGACTCAAAACATTCAGTACTTC. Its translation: CASSPPATQNIQYF.

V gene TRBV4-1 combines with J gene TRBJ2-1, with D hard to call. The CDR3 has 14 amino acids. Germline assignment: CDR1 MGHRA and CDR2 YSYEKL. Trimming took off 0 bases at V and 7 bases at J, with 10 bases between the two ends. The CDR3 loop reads CASSQEPVSNEQFF. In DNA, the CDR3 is TGCGCCAGCAGCCAAGAACCGGTTTCAAATGAGCAGTTCTTC.

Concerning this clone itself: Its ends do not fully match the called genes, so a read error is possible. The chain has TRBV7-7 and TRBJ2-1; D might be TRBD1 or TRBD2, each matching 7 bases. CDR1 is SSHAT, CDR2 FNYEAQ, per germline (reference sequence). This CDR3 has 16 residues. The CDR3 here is CASSRGGPMAYNEQFF. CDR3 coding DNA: TGTGCTAGCAGCAGGGGGGGGCCGATGGCCTACAATGAGCAGTTCTTC.

The CDR3 bases are TGTGCCTGGAGCCTAAAGCTGGGCGAGCAGTTCTTC. Its translation is CAWSLKLGEQFF. This chain joins TRBV30 and TRBJ2-1, with D unclear. This CDR3 has 12 residues. V was pared by 3 bases and J by 10 bases, with 13 bases between. Per the germline V gene, CDR1 is GTSNPN and CDR2 is SVGIG (reference sequence).

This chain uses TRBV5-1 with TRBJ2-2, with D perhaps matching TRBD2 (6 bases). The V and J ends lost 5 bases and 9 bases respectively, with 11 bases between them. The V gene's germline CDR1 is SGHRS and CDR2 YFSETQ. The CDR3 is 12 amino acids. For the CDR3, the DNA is TGCGCCAGCAGAGAGGAGGGGTGGGAGCTGTTTTTT. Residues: CASREEGWELFF. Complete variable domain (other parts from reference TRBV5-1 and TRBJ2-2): KAGVTQTPRYLIKTRGQQVTLSCSPISGHRSVSWYQQTPGQGLQFLFEYFSETQRNKGNFPGRFSGRQFSNSRSEMNVSTLELGDSALYLCASREEGWELFFGEGSRLTVL.

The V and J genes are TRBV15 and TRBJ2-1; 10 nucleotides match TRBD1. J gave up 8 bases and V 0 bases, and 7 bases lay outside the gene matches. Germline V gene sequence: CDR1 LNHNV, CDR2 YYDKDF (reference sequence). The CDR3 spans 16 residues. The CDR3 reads CATSRDPIGTGDEQFF. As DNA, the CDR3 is TGTGCCACCAGCAGAGATCCTATTGGGACAGGGGATGAGCAGTTCTTC.

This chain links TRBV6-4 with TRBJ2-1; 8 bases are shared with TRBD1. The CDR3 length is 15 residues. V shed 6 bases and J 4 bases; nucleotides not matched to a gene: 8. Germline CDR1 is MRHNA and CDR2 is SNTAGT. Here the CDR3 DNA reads TGTGCCAGCAGCCAGGGGGCTAGCGCGTACAATGAGCAGTTCTTC. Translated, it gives CASSQGASAYNEQFF.

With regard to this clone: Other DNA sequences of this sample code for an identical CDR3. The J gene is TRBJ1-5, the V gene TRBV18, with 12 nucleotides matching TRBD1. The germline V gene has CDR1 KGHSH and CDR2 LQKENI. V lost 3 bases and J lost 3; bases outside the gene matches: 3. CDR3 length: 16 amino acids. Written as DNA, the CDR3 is TGTGCCAGCTCACCGGGACAGGGGGCTTCCAATCAGCCCCAGCATTTT. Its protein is CASSPGQGASNQPQHF.

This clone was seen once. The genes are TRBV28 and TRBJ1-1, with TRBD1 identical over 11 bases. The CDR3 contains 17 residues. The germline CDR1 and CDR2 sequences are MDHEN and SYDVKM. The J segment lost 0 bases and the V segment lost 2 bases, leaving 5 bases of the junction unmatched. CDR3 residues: CASSLEGQGVLNTEAFF. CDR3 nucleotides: TGTGCCAGCAGTTTAGAGGGACAGGGGGTTTTGAACACTGAAGCTTTCTTT.

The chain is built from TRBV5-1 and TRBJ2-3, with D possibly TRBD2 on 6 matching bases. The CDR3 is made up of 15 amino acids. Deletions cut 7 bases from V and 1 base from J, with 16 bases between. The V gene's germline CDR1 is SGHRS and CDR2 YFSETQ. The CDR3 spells CASAPGTLRTDTQYF. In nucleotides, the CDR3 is TGCGCCAGCGCGCCTGGGACTCTCCGCACAGATACGCAGTATTTT.

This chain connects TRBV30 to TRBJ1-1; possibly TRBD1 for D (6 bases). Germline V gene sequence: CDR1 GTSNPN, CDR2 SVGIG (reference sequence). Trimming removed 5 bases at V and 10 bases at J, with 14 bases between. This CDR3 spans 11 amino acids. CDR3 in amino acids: CAWGGAMLAFF. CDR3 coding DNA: TGTGCCTGGGGGGGGGCGATGTTAGCTTTCTTT.

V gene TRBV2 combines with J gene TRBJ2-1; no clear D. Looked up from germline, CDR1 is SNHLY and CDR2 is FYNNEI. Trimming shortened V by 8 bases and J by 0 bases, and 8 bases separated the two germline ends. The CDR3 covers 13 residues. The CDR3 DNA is TGTGCCAGCCAGAGCGCCTCCTACAATGAGCAGTTCTTC. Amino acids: CASQSASYNEQFF.

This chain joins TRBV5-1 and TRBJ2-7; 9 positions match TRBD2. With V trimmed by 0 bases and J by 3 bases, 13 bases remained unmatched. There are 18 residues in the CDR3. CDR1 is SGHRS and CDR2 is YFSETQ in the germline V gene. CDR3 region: CASSLGLAGFGDYYEQYF. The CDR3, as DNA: TGCGCCAGCAGCTTGGGGCTAGCGGGATTTGGGGACTACTACGAGCAGTACTTC.